Following are 7 T cell receptor beta chains from one sample sequenced in a study of cytomegalovirus exposure and HLA in healthy donors. Assay used: immunoSEQ multiplex PCR; TCRdb lists only in-frame clones, some missing. Of about 280,000 clones in the sample, approximately 90% were seen once. Sequencing was done on a sample of PBMCs. The receptors come from a woman in her late teens or twenties in good health and CMV-seronegative.

The rearrangement uses TRBV27 and TRBJ1-5; the D gene is possibly TRBD1 (5 bases). CDR1 is MNHEY and CDR2 is SMNVEV in the germline V gene (reference sequence). CDR3 length: 14 residues. V shed 1 base and J shed 4 bases, with 8 bases lying between them. Written as DNA, the CDR3 is TGTGCCAGCAGTTTATACTACAGGAATCAGCCCCAGCATTTT. Translated: CASSLYYRNQPQHF.

CDR3 sequence (DNA): TGTGCCAGCAGCCCCCCCACGGGGCGGGAGCGTGAGACCCAGTACTTC. Residues: CASSPPTGRERETQYF. The chain combines TRBV9 with TRBJ2-5; 7 bases align to TRBD2. V lost 4 bases and J lost 5; bases outside the gene matches: 14. This CDR3 is 16 amino acids long. Per the germline V gene, CDR1 is SGDLS and CDR2 is YYNGEE.

This sequence joins TRBV7-9 and TRBJ2-7; TRBD2 might be the D (5 bases). From germline, CDR1 is SEHNR and CDR2 FQNEAQ (reference sequence). This CDR3 spans 15 amino acids. V was pared by 1 base and J by 0 bases, with 10 bases between. The CDR3 DNA is TGTGCCAGCAGCTTAGAGGCGGGCCCCTCCTACGAGCAGTACTTC. It specifies CASSLEAGPSYEQYF.

This clone occurred once. This chain links TRBV19 with TRBJ2-2, with 7 bases lining up with TRBD1. The CDR3 has 16 residues. Per germline, CDR1 LNHDA and CDR2 SQIVND (reference sequence). V trimming: 3 bases; J trimming: 4 bases; junction bases outside the gene matches: 8. The CDR3 nucleotides read TGTGCCAGTAGTATTCGGACAGGATGGGGCACCGGGGAGCTGTTTTTT. This codes for CASSIRTGWGTGELFF.

The chain uses TRBV5-1 and TRBJ2-1; TRBD2 matches at 7 bases. Germline lookup yields CDR1 SGHRS and CDR2 YFSETQ. The CDR3 is 15 residues long. With 0 bases clipped from V and 5 bases from J, the junction kept 5 bases outside the gene matches. The CDR3 loop is CASSLVPSGNNEQFF. DNA for the CDR3: TGCGCCAGCAGCTTGGTTCCTAGCGGTAACAATGAGCAGTTCTTC.

This chain links TRBV11-2 with TRBJ1-1, with D possibly matching TRBD1 (6 bases). The CDR3 covers 18 residues. Trimming took off 4 bases at V and 0 bases at J, with 21 bases between the two ends. Germline V gene sequence: CDR1 SGHAT, CDR2 FQNNGV. The CDR3 sequence is CASSSTALRGFMNTEAFF. CDR3 in DNA: TGTGCCAGCAGCTCGACGGCCCTGAGGGGGTTTATGAACACTGAAGCTTTCTTT.

The V call is TRBV27, the J call TRBJ2-1, with 10 bases lining up with TRBD2. V lost 11 bases, J lost 4 bases, and 8 bases stayed unmatched. The CDR3 is 14 amino acids. The germline CDR1 and CDR2 sequences are MNHEY and SMNVEV (reference sequence). The CDR3 region is CAARASGRYNEQFF. CDR3 coding DNA: TGTGCCGCAAGGGCTAGCGGGAGATACAATGAGCAGTTCTTC.